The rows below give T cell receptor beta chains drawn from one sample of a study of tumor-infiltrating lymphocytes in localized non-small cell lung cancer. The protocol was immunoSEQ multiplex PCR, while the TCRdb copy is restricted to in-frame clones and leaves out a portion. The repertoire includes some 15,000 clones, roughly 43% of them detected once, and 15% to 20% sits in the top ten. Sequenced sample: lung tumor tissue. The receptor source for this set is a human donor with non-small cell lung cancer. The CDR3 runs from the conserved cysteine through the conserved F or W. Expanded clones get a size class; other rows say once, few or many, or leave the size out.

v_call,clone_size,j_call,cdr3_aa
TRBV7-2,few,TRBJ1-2,CASSSSTGDYGYTF
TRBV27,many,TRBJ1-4,CASSLQGRIPGEKLFF
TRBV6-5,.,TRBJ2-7,CAISGAATSSYEQYF
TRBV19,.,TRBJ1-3,CASSIRDGNTIYF
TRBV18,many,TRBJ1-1,CASSEGASAEAFF
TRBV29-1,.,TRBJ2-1,CSSRTPRDTEQFF
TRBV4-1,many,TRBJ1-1,CASSRQTEAFF
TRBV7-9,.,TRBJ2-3,CASSPGQGAITDTQYF
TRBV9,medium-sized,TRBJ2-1,CASSAIRTSGFDEQFF
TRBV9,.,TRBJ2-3,CASRGGDTQYF